What follows are 14 T cell receptor beta chains derived from one specimen sequenced in a study of CD8 T cells in Susac syndrome. After extraction with the RNeasy kit, about 0.45 to 1 ug of the RNA was reverse transcribed using random hexamers. TCRdb re-called the immunoSEQ multiplex PCR reads through MiXCR, storing one row per CDR3 protein. The profile covers a few hundred thousand distinct CDR3 sequences, with approximately 85% appearing a single time and about 0.12% taken by the ten largest. Material: CD8+ T cells from PBMCs. Receptors originate from a human donor with multiple sclerosis.

The rearrangement links TRBV6-1 to TRBJ1-6; D ambiguous. Looked up from germline, CDR1 is MNHNS and CDR2 is SASEGT. CDR3 length equals 15 residues. The V and J ends lost 4 bases and 0 bases respectively, with 7 bases between them. The CDR3 protein is CASSVSSSYNSPLHF. CDR3 DNA sequence: TGTGCCAGCAGTGTTTCGAGCTCCTATAATTCACCCCTCCACTTT.

V and J are TRBV4-1 and TRBJ2-2; a weak D match, TRBD1 (5 bases). Trimming removed 3 bases at V and 4 bases at J, with 9 bases between. CDR3 size: 14 residues. The germline V gene has CDR1 MGHRA and CDR2 YSYEKL. The CDR3 is CASSQGDSTGELFF. The CDR3 region has the DNA TGCGCCAGCAGCCAGGGTGACAGCACCGGGGAGCTGTTTTTT.

The CDR3 loop is CAWSVTDYSNQPQHF. The CDR3 DNA sequence: TGTGCCTGGAGTGTAACAGACTATAGCAATCAGCCCCAGCATTTT. The chain combines TRBV30 with TRBJ1-5; no definite D call. This CDR3 is built from 15 residues. Germline V gene lookup returns CDR1 GTSNPN and CDR2 SVGIG (reference sequence). V lost 0 bases and J lost 0, with 9 bases in between.

Here the CDR3 reads CSVDPTGWDTEAFF. The DNA of the CDR3 is TGCAGCGTCGACCCGACAGGGTGGGACACTGAAGCTTTCTTT. The chain couples TRBV29-1 to TRBJ1-1; 7 positions agree with TRBD1. V shed 6 bases, J shed 3 bases, and the junction held 10 bases outside the gene matches. The CDR3 totals 14 residues. CDR1 SQVTM and CDR2 ANQGSEA come from the germline V gene. The full variable domain, its missing parts supplied by reference TRBV29-1 and TRBJ1-1, is SAVISQKPSRDICQRGTSLTIQCQVDSQVTMMFWYRQQPGQSLTLIATANQGSEATYESGFVIDKFPISRPNLTFSTLTVSNMSPEDSSIYLCSVDPTGWDTEAFFGQGTRLTVV.

DNA of the CDR3: TGTGCCTGGAGTGTAGGGCCTAACTATGGCTACACCTTC. This codes for CAWSVGPNYGYTF. The rearrangement links TRBV30 to TRBJ1-2; D remains unclear. Germline loops: CDR1 GTSNPN, CDR2 SVGIG (reference sequence). Trimming shortened V by 0 bases and J by 0 bases, and 5 bases separated the two germline ends. The CDR3 has 13 residues. Variable domain in full (rest from reference TRBV30 and TRBJ1-2): SQTIHQWPATLVQPVGSPLSLECTVEGTSNPNLYWYRQAAGRGLQLLFYSVGIGQISSEVPQNLSASRPQDRQFILSSKKLLLSDSGFYLCAWSVGPNYGYTFGSGTRLTVV.

The gene calls are TRBV2 and TRBJ1-2; weak D call: TRBD1 (5 bases). Germline V gene lookup returns CDR1 SNHLY and CDR2 FYNNEI. Between the trimmed V and J ends, which lost 10 bases and 0 bases, there was a span of 21 bases. CDR3 size: 16 residues. The CDR3 DNA follows: TGTGCCAATCCCGGGACTGGCCGTACTCCTAACTATGGCTACACCTTC. Translation gives CANPGTGRTPNYGYTF. Combining the CDR3 with reference TRBV2 and TRBJ1-2 gives the whole variable domain EPEVTQTPSHQVTQMGQEVILRCVPISNHLYFYWYRQILGQKVEFLVSFYNNEISEKSEIFDDQFSVERPDGSNFTLKIRSTKLEDSAMYFCANPGTGRTPNYGYTFGSGTRLTVV.

This clonotype has more than one count but fewer than ten. This chain uses TRBV11-2 with TRBJ2-7; D remains ambiguous. Germline CDR1 is SGHAT and CDR2 is FQNNGV. The CDR3 sequence is 11 residues long. V lost 6 bases to trimming and J lost 2 bases, with 5 bases between them. DNA for the CDR3: TGTGCCAGCAGTCGAACCTACGAGCAGTACTTC. Protein product: CASSRTYEQYF.

This clonotype has a single count. The V and J genes are TRBV5-4 and TRBJ1-2; weak D call: TRBD1 (6 bases). The CDR3 extends over 13 amino acids. Trimming left V 4 bases short and J 5 bases short, with 12 bases between. CDR1 is SGHNT and CDR2 is YYREEE in the germline V gene (reference sequence). As DNA, the CDR3 is TGTGCCAGCAGCGAAACAGGGTGGTATGGCTACACCTTC. This sequence encodes CASSETGWYGYTF.

The J gene is TRBJ2-1, the V gene TRBV7-6, with D possibly being TRBD1 or TRBD2 (5 bases each). CDR1 and CDR2 (germline): SGHVS, FNYEAQ. This CDR3 contains 15 residues. Trimming cost V 1 base and J 5 bases, with 12 bases left between them. The CDR3 protein is CASSLEDGTNNEQFF. The CDR3 region has the DNA TGTGCCAGCAGCTTAGAGGACGGGACCAACAATGAGCAGTTCTTC.

The chain has TRBV7-8 and TRBJ1-2; D is undetermined. Per the germline V gene, CDR1 is SGHVS and CDR2 is FQNEAQ. Between the trimmed V and J ends, which lost 1 base and 2 bases, there was a span of 8 bases. The CDR3 length is 14 residues. Here the CDR3 reads CASSLGKGNYGYTF. The CDR3 DNA reads TGTGCCAGCAGCTTAGGGAAAGGGAACTATGGCTACACCTTC. Full variable domain (remainder filled in from reference TRBV7-8 and TRBJ1-2): GAGVSQSPRYKVAKRGQDVALRCDPISGHVSLFWYQQALGQGPEFLTYFQNEAQLDKSGLPSDRFFAERPEGSVSTLKIQRTQQEDSAVYLCASSLGKGNYGYTFGSGTRLTVV.

The chain combines TRBV7-9 with TRBJ1-2; 7 bases line up with TRBD1. V shed 5 bases and J 2 bases; nucleotides not matched to a gene: 8. Germline lookup yields CDR1 SEHNR and CDR2 FQNEAQ (reference sequence). The length of the CDR3 is 15 residues. Here the CDR3 reads CASSGETGVNYGYTF. CDR3 bases: TGTGCCAGCAGCGGTGAAACAGGGGTCAACTATGGCTACACCTTC.

This chain uses TRBV6-2 or TRBV6-3 with TRBJ1-1; the D is unclear. This CDR3 has 14 amino acids. In germline, CDR1 is MNHEY, CDR2 SVGEGT. The ends were cut back, 0 bases at V and 3 bases at J, with 8 bases in the middle. The CDR3 loop reads CASSYSADYTEAFF. CDR3 DNA: TGTGCCAGCAGTTACTCGGCAGATTACACTGAAGCTTTCTTT.

The J gene is TRBJ2-7, the V gene TRBV12-3 or TRBV12-4; D is perhaps TRBD2 (5 bases). V dropped 3 bases and J dropped 5 bases, with 11 bases sitting between them. This CDR3 has 13 residues. The CDR3 sequence is CASSFEGFNEQYF. CDR3 nucleotides: TGTGCCAGCAGTTTTGAGGGTTTTAACGAGCAGTACTTC.

The genes are TRBV7-9 and TRBJ1-2; 8 positions match TRBD1. CDR1 is SEHNR and CDR2 is FQNEAQ in the germline V gene (reference sequence). This CDR3 contains 14 residues. J gave up 6 bases and V 4 bases, and 7 bases lay outside the gene matches. CDR3 in DNA: TGTGCCAGCAGCTCAGGACAGGGTGGCAATGGCTACACCTTC. It encodes CASSSGQGGNGYTF.